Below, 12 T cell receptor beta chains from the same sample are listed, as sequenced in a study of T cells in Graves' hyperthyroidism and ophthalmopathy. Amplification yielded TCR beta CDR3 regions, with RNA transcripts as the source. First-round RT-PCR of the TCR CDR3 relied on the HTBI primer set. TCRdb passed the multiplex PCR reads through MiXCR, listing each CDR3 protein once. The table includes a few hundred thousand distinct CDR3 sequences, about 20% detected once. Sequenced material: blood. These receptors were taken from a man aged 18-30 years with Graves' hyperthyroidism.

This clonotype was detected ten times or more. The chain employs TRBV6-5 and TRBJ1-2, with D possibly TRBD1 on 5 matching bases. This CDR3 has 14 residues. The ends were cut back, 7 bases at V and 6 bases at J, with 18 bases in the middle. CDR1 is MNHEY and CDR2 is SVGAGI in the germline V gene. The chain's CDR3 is CASTDDTWGNGYTF. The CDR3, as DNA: TGTGCCAGCACCGATGACACATGGGGGAATGGCTACACCTTC.

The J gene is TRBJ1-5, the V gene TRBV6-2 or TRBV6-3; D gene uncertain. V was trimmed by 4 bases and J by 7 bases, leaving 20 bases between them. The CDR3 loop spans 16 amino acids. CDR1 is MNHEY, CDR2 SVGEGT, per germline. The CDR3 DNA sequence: TGTGCCAGCAGTTCCTCACGGACGATCCTGTACCAGCCCCAGCATTTT. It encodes CASSSSRTILYQPQHF.

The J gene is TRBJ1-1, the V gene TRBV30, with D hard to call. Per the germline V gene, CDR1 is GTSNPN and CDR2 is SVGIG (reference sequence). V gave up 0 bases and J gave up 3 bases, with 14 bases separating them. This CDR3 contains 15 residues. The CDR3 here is CAWSVRAQRYTEAFF. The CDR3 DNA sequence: TGTGCCTGGAGTGTACGGGCCCAAAGGTACACTGAAGCTTTCTTT. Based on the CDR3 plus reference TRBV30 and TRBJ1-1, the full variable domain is SQTIHQWPATLVQPVGSPLSLECTVEGTSNPNLYWYRQAAGRGLQLLFYSVGIGQISSEVPQNLSASRPQDRQFILSSKKLLLSDSGFYLCAWSVRAQRYTEAFFGQGTRLTVV.

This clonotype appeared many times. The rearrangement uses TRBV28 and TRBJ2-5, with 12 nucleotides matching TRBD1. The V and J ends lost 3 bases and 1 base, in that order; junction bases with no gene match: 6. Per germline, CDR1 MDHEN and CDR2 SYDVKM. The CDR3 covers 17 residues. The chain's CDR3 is CASSLRDRGRLQETQYF. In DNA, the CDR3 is TGTGCCAGCAGTTTGAGGGACAGGGGGCGCCTCCAAGAGACCCAGTACTTC.

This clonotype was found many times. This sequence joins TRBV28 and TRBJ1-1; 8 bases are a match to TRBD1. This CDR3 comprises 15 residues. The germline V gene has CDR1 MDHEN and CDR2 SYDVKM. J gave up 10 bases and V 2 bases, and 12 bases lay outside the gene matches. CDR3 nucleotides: TGTGCCAGCAGTTTACGTCGGTCAGGGGGCGGCGGAGCTTTCTTT. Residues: CASSLRRSGGGGAFF.

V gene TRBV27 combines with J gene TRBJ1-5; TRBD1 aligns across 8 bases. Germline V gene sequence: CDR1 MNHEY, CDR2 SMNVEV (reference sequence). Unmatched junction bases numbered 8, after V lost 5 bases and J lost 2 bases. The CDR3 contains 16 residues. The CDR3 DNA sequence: TGTGCCAGCAGTCCCCACGACAGGGGAGGCAATCAGCCCCAGCATTTT. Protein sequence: CASSPHDRGGNQPQHF.

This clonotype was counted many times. Written as DNA, the CDR3 is TGTGCCAGCAGTTTATATCCGGGGATCGATAAGTATGGCTACACCTTC. This encodes CASSLYPGIDKYGYTF. The chain links TRBV27 to TRBJ1-2; D gene ambiguous. The CDR3 runs to 16 residues. With 1 base removed from V and 5 bases from J, the gap between germline ends came to 17 bases. The germline gives CDR1 MNHEY, CDR2 SMNVEV (reference sequence).

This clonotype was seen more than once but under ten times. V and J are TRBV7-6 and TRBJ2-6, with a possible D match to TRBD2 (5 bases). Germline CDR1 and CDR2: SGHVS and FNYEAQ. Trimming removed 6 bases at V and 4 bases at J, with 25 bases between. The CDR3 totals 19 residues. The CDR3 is CASSPSSLPASGGANVLTF. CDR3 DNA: TGTGCCAGCAGTCCATCCTCGTTGCCTGCCTCGGGAGGGGCCAACGTCCTGACTTTC.

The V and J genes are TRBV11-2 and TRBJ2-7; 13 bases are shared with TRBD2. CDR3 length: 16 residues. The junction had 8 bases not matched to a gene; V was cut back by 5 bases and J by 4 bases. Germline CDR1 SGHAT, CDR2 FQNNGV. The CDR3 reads CASSPGTSGNLYEQYF. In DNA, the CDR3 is TGTGCCAGCAGCCCAGGGACTAGCGGGAATTTATACGAGCAGTACTTC.

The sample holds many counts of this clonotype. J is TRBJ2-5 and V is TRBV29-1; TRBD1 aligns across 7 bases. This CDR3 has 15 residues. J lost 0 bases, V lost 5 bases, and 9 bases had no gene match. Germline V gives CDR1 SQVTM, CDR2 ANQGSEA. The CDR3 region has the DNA TGCAGCGTTTTAGGGGCAGGGGGTGACCAAGAGACCCAGTACTTC. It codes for CSVLGAGGDQETQYF.

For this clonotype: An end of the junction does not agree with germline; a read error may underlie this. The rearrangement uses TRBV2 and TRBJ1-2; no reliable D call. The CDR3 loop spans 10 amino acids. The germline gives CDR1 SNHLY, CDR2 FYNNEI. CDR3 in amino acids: CASSGVDSPF. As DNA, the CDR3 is TGTGCCAGCAGTGGGGTCGACTCTCCCTTC.

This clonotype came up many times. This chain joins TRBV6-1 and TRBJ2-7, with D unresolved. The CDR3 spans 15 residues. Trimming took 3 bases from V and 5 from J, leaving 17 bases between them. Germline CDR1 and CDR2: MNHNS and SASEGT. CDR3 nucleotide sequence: TGTGCCAGCAGTGATCCAGGCCGAAAAAGCGACGAGCAGTACTTC. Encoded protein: CASSDPGRKSDEQYF.